The present T cell receptor (beta chain) was sequenced within a study of blood T cell repertoires in COVID-19. Germline values: CDR1 SGHRS, CDR2 YFSETQ. The CDR3 covers 14 residues. Trimming left V 4 bases short and J 7 bases short, with 12 bases between. As processed by the authors: Cell counts per sample came from amplifying reference gene primers. Only in-frame clones appear in the TCRdb table, and some are missing; sequencing was by immunoSEQ multiplex PCR. V and J calls and clone size come straight from that table; D and trimming were deduced from the DNA. In the table there are roughly 200,000 clones, about nine tenths of which are singletons.

This receptor was obtained from a woman between 40 and 50 years old with acute COVID-19. Sequenced sample: PBMCs or T cells enriched from blood (not recorded which). This chain connects TRBV5-1 to TRBJ1-6, with D perhaps TRBD1 (6 bases). In DNA form, the CDR3 reads TGCGCCAGCAGCCCAGGGGCTGGGAATTCACCCCTCCACTTT. It yields the protein CASSPGAGNSPLHF.